Detailed here is one T cell receptor beta chain. Its matching antigen is unknown. Alongside a J-beta primer mix, a sample-barcoded 5' primer served in a second PCR lasting 7 to 11 cycles. The template-switch adaptor, which had 12 random nucleotides, put a tag on each cDNA molecule. TCRdb re-called the 5' RACE reads through MiXCR, storing one row per CDR3 protein. The table lists 1.8 million or so distinct CDR3 sequences, approximately 40% of them singletons. From germline, CDR1 is DFQATT and CDR2 SNEGSKA (reference sequence). Trimming removed 3 bases from V and 2 bases from J, with 20 bases in between. CDR3 size: 16 residues. Healthy individuals of Caucasian origin from Russia, aged roughly 6 to 100, served as donors. These data originate in a study of blood T cells in healthy people across ages. Study observations and caveats: TCR beta diversity, measured per million T cells, fell in a roughly linear way with age.

The sequenced sample consisted of blood. The receptor was derived from a human donor in good health. The chain couples TRBV20-1 to TRBJ2-7; TRBD1 is a possible D gene (6 bases). The CDR3 sequence: CSARAGEGPVPYEQYF. CDR3 DNA: TGCAGTGCTAGGGCAGGGGAAGGACCCGTTCCCTACGAGCAGTACTTC.